The clone carrying this TCR beta chain showed up many times. Its antigen is not identified. Clones were read by immunoSEQ multiplex PCR, and TCRdb kept only the in-frame ones, dropping some. The repertoire consists of approximately 34,000 clones, none detected only once. On the day of bone marrow donation, the related graft donor provided peripheral blood. The CDR3 contains 16 residues. Germline V gene sequence: CDR1 MNHEY, CDR2 SMNVEV (reference sequence). Trimming removed 4 bases at V and 0 bases at J, with 13 bases between. The data derive from a study of T cells after posttransplantation cyclophosphamide. Overall study results and limits: Later blood repertoires were often dominated by clones from the donor CD8+ memory compartment.

The gene calls are TRBV27 and TRBJ2-4, with D perhaps TRBD2 (6 bases). The sample taken for sequencing was PBMCs. The origin of this receptor is a woman aged 50 to 60 in good health and a related stem cell transplant donor. CDR3 residues: CASSSSIAVAKNIQYF. CDR3 nucleotide sequence: TGTGCCAGCAGTTCATCAATAGCGGTAGCCAAAAACATTCAGTACTTC.